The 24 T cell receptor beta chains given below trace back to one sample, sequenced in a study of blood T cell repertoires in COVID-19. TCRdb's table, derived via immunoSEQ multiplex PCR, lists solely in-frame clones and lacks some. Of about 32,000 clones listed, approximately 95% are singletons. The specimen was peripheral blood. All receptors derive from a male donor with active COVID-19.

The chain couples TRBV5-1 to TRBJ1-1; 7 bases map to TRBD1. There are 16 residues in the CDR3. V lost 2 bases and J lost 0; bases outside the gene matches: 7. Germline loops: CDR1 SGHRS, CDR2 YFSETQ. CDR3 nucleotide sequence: TGCGCCAGCAGCTTTCAGGGGGTTTCAGTGAACACTGAAGCTTTCTTT. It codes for CASSFQGVSVNTEAFF. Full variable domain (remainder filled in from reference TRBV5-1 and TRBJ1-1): KAGVTQTPRYLIKTRGQQVTLSCSPISGHRSVSWYQQTPGQGLQFLFEYFSETQRNKGNFPGRFSGRQFSNSRSEMNVSTLELGDSALYLCASSFQGVSVNTEAFFGQGTRLTVV.

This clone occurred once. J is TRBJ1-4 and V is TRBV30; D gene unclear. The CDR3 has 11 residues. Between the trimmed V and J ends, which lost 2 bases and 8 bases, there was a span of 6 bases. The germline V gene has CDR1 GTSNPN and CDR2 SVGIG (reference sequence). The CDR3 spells CAWSHGEKLFF. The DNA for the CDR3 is TGTGCCTGGAGTCACGGGGAAAAACTGTTTTTT.

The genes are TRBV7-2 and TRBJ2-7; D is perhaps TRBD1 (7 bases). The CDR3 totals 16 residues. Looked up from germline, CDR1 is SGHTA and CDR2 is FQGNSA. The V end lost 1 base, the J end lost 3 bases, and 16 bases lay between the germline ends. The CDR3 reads CASSLGQGGINYEQYF. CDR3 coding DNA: TGTGCCAGCAGCTTAGGGCAGGGGGGAATCAACTACGAGCAGTACTTC. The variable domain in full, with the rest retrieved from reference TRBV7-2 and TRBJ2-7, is GAGVSQSPSNKVTEKGKDVELRCDPISGHTALYWYRQSLGQGLEFLIYFQGNSAPDKSGLPSDRFSAERTGGSVSTLTIQRTQQEDSAVYLCASSLGQGGINYEQYFGPGTRLTVT.

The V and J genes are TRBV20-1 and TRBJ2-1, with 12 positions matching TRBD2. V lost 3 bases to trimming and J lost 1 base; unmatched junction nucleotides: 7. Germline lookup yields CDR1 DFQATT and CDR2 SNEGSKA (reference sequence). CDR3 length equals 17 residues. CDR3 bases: TGCAGTGCTAGTACCCTAGCGGGGGGGCCGTCCTACAATGAGCAGTTCTTC. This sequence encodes CSASTLAGGPSYNEQFF.

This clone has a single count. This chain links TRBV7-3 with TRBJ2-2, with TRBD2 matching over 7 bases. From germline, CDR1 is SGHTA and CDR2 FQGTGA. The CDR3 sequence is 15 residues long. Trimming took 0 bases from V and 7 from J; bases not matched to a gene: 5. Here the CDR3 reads CASSLTGTGGGELFF. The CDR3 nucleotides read TGTGCCAGCAGCTTAACGGGGACGGGAGGCGGGGAGCTGTTTTTT.

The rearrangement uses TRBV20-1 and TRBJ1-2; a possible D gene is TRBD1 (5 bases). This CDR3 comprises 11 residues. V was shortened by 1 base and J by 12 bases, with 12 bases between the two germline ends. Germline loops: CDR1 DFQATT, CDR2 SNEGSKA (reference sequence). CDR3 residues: CSARGSGDDTF. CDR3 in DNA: TGCAGTGCTAGAGGATCGGGGGACGACACCTTC.

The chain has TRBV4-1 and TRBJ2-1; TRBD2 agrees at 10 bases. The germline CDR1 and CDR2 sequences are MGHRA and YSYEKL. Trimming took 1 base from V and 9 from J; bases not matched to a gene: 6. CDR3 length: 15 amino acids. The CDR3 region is CASSQGERGGGEQFF. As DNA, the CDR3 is TGCGCCAGCAGCCAAGGTGAGCGGGGGGGCGGTGAGCAGTTCTTC.

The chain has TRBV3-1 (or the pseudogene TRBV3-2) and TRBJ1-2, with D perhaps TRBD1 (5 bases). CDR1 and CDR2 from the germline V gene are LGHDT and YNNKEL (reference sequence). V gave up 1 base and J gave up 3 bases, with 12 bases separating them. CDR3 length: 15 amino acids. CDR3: CASSQGGGGDYGYTF. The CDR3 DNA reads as TGTGCCAGCAGCCAAGGTGGTGGAGGGGACTATGGCTACACCTTC.

In DNA, the CDR3 is TGTGCCAGCAGCCACGAGGGAATAAATCAGCCCCAGCATTTT. Its protein product is CASSHEGINQPQHF. J is TRBJ1-5 and V is TRBV2; no firm D call. The CDR3 runs to 14 residues. From germline, CDR1 is SNHLY and CDR2 FYNNEI. Trimming took off 6 bases at V and 4 bases at J, with 13 bases between the two ends.

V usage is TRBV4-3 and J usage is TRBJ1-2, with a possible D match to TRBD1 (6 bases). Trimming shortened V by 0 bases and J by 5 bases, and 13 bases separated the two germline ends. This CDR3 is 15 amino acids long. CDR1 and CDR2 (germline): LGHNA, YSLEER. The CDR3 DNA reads TGCGCCAGCAGCCAAGATTGGACAGCGACATATGGCTACACCTTC. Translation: CASSQDWTATYGYTF.

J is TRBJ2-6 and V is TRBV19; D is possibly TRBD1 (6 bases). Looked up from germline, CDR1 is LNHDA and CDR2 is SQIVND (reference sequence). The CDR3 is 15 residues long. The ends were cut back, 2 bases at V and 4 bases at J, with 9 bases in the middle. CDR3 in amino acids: CASSIQGTGANVLTF. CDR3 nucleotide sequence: TGTGCCAGTAGTATACAAGGGACAGGGGCCAACGTCCTGACTTTC.

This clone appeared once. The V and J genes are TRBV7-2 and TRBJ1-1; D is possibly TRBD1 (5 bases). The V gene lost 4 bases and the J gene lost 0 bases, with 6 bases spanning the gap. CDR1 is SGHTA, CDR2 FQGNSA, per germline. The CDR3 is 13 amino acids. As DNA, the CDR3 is TGTGCCAGCAGCTCCAGGGTGAACACTGAAGCTTTCTTT. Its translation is CASSSRVNTEAFF.

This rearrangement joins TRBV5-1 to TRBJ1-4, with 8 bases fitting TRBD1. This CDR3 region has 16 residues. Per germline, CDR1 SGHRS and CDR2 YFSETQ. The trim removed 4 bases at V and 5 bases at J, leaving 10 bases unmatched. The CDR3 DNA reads TGCGCCAGCAGCCCCGAGCCGGGACAGGTCAATGAAAAACTGTTTTTT. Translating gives CASSPEPGQVNEKLFF.

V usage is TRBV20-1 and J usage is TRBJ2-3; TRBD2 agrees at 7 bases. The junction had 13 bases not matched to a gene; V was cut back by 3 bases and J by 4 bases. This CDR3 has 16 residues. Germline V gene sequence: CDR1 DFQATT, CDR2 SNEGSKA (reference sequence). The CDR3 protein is CSASLVGLGNSDTQYF. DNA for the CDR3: TGCAGTGCTAGTCTAGTTGGACTAGGGAATTCAGATACGCAGTATTTT.

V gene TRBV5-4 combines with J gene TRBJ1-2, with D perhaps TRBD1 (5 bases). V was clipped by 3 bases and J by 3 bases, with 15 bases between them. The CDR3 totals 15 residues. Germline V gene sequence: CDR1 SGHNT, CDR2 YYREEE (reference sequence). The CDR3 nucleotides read TGTGCCAGCAGCTCTGGGAGGGGTTACGACTATGGCTACACCTTC. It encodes CASSSGRGYDYGYTF. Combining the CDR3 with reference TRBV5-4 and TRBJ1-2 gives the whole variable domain ETGVTQSPTHLIKTRGQQVTLRCSSQSGHNTVSWYQQALGQGPQFIFQYYREEENGRGNFPPRFSGLQFPNYSSELNVNALELDDSALYLCASSSGRGYDYGYTFGSGTRLTVV.

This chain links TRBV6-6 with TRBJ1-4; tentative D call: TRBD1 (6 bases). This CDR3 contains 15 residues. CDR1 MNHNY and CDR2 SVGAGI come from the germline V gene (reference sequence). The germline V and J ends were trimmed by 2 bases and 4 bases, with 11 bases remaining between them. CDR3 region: CASSYLPGVNEKLFF. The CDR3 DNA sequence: TGTGCCAGCAGTTACCTCCCAGGGGTTAATGAAAAACTGTTTTTT.

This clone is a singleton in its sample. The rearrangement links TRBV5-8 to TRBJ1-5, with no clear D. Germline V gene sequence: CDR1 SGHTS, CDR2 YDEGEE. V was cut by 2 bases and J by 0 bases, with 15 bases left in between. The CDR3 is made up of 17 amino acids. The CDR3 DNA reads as TGTGCCAGCAGCTTAAGGAAAACAGTAAATAGCAATCAGCCCCAGCATTTT. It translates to CASSLRKTVNSNQPQHF.

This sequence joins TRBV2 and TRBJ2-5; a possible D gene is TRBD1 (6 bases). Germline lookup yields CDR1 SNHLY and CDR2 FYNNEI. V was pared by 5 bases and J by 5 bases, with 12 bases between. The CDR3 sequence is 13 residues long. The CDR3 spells CASSINREETQYF. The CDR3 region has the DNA TGTGCCAGCAGTATAAACAGGGAGGAGACCCAGTACTTC.

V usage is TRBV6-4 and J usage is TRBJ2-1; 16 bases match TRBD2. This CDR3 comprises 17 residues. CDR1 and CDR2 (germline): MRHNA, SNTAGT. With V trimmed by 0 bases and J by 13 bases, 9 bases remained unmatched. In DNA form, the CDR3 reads TGTGCCAGCAGTGACTCCCCGGGACTAGCGGGGGGGCGCGGTCAGTTCTTC. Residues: CASSDSPGLAGGRGQFF.

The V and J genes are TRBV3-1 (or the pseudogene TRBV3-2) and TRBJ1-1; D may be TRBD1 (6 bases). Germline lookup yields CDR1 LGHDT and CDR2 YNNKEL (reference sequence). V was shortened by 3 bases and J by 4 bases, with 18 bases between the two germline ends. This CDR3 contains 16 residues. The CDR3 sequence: CASSQVMGAGATEAFF. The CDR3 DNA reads TGTGCCAGCAGCCAGGTTATGGGTGCGGGGGCCACTGAAGCTTTCTTT.

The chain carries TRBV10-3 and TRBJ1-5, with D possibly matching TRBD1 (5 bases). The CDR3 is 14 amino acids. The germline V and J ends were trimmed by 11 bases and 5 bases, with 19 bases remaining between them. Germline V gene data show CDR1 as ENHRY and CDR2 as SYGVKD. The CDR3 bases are TGTGCCGCAGGCCCTGGGGGGAGGGATCAGCCCCAGCATTTT. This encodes CAAGPGGRDQPQHF.

CDR3 in DNA: TGTGCCAGCAGCCATGATCAAAACCGAGGTGAGCAGTTCTTC. Protein: CASSHDQNRGEQFF. This rearrangement joins TRBV3-1 (or the pseudogene TRBV3-2) to TRBJ2-1; no clear D. This CDR3 contains 14 residues. The V gene lost 3 bases and the J gene lost 9 bases, with 15 bases spanning the gap. Germline V gene lookup returns CDR1 LGHDT and CDR2 YNNKEL (reference sequence).

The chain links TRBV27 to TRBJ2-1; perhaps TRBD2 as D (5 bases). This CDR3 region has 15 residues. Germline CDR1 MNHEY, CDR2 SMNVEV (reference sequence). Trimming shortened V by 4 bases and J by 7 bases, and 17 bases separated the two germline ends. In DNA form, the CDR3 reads TGTGCCAGCAGTTGGGCGGCGGGCCCAACTAATGAGCAGTTCTTC. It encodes CASSWAAGPTNEQFF.

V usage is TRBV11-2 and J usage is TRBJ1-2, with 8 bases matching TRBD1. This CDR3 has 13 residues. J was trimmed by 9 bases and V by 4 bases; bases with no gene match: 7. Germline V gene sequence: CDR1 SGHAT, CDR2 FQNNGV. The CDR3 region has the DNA TGTGCCAGCAGCTCCTCTAGGACAGGGAGCTACACCTTC. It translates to CASSSSRTGSYTF. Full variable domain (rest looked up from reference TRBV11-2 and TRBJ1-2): EAGVAQSPRYKIIEKRQSVAFWCNPISGHATLYWYQQILGQGPKLLIQFQNNGVVDDSQLPKDRFSAERLKGVDSTLKIQPAKLEDSAVYLCASSSSRTGSYTFGSGTRLTVV.